The 14 T cell receptor beta chains reported below all come from one sample, sequenced in a study of human versus mouse CDR3 diversity and MHC coevolution. TCRdb's table, derived via immunoSEQ multiplex PCR, lists solely in-frame clones and lacks some. The sample includes about 81,000 clones, 85% to 95% of them seen just once. The specimen was naive CD4+ T cells from blood. As for subset: CD45RO-negative CD62L-positive naive CD4 T cells. These receptors were collected from a person aged 25 to 69 in good health.

As DNA, the CDR3 is TGCGCCAGCAGCCCTGGTGGCCCGGGACAGGTTAATTCACCCCTCCACTTT. Its translation: CASSPGGPGQVNSPLHF. The chain carries TRBV5-1 and TRBJ1-6, with 8 bases lining up with TRBD1. From germline, CDR1 is SGHRS and CDR2 YFSETQ. The CDR3 sequence is 17 residues long. Trimming took 4 bases from V and 6 from J; bases not matched to a gene: 12.

V and J are TRBV5-1 and TRBJ2-3, with TRBD1 matching 7 bases. This CDR3 has 15 amino acids. Germline trimming cut 4 bases from V and 10 bases from J; bases unmatched to any gene: 15. Germline V gene data show CDR1 as SGHRS and CDR2 as YFSETQ. The CDR3 region has the DNA TGCGCCAGCAGCGAGGGGGCCCCGGAGGATTTGGCGCAGTATTTT. Protein sequence: CASSEGAPEDLAQYF.

V usage is TRBV7-9 and J usage is TRBJ1-3; TRBD1 matches 7 bases. V dropped 5 bases and J dropped 0; count of bases not matched to a gene: 4. The CDR3 consists of 15 residues. Germline V gene data show CDR1 as SEHNR and CDR2 as FQNEAQ (reference sequence). CDR3 protein: CASSPGQSSGNTIYF. CDR3 DNA: TGTGCCAGCAGCCCGGGACAGAGCTCTGGAAACACCATATATTTT.

V is TRBV7-9 and J is TRBJ2-5; possibly TRBD1 for D (6 bases). The J call may be mistaken, given a closer DNA end match to TRBJ2-7. The germline V gene has CDR1 SEHNR and CDR2 FQNEAQ (reference sequence). CDR3 length: 14 amino acids. The DNA of the CDR3 is TGTGCCAGCAGCTTACGGACAGCTTCCTACGAGCAGTACTTC. The encoded protein is CASSLRTASYEQYF.

The chain couples TRBV11-1 to TRBJ1-4; 10 positions agree with TRBD1. This CDR3 is built from 16 residues. After removal of 5 bases from V and 5 bases from J, the junction contained 8 bases not matched to a gene. CDR1 is SGHAT and CDR2 is FQDESV in the germline V gene (reference sequence). CDR3 nucleotide sequence: TGTGCCAGCAGCCTGAATCCGGGACAGGGGAATGAAAAACTGTTTTTT. Its protein product is CASSLNPGQGNEKLFF.

This chain uses TRBV7-2 with TRBJ1-2; the match to TRBD1 covers 9 bases. The V segment lost 4 bases and the J segment 7 bases; nucleotides outside the gene matches: 10. CDR1 is SGHTA, CDR2 FQGNSA, per germline. The CDR3 covers 15 residues. The CDR3 region is CASSSAGTGSGGYTF. The CDR3, as DNA: TGTGCCAGCAGCTCCGCCGGGACAGGGAGTGGTGGCTACACCTTC.

The J gene is TRBJ2-1, the V gene TRBV5-4; a weak D match, TRBD2 (5 bases). This CDR3 comprises 12 residues. Germline CDR1 is SGHNT and CDR2 is YYREEE (reference sequence). Trimming removed 5 bases from V and 5 bases from J, with 8 bases in between. The CDR3 sequence: CASRVGNNEQFF. The CDR3 DNA reads as TGTGCCAGCAGAGTCGGGAACAATGAGCAGTTCTTC.

The V and J genes are TRBV7-9 and TRBJ2-3; 8 bases agree with TRBD1. This CDR3 contains 16 residues. V lost 5 bases and J lost 4; bases outside the gene matches: 11. In germline, CDR1 is SEHNR, CDR2 FQNEAQ (reference sequence). The CDR3 DNA is TGTGCCAGCAGCGCAGGACAGGGAAGGAACGCAGATACGCAGTATTTT. It codes for CASSAGQGRNADTQYF.

This chain links TRBV27 with TRBJ1-5, with D perhaps TRBD1 (5 bases). V was cut by 3 bases and J by 6 bases, with 18 bases left in between. Germline V gene data show CDR1 as MNHEY and CDR2 as SMNVEV (reference sequence). The length of the CDR3 is 16 residues. The CDR3 nucleotides read TGTGCCAGCAGTTTCGGGCCGGGGGGACGAGGTCAGCCCCAGCATTTT. It encodes CASSFGPGGRGQPQHF.

The J gene is TRBJ1-1, the V gene TRBV4-3, with D possibly matching TRBD1 (6 bases). The CDR3 totals 14 residues. The germline V and J ends were trimmed by 0 bases and 5 bases, with 10 bases remaining between them. The germline gives CDR1 LGHNA, CDR2 YSLEER. The DNA for the CDR3 is TGCGCCAGCAGCCAAGACTGGCAGGGGACTGAAGCTTTCTTT. Its protein product is CASSQDWQGTEAFF.

This sequence joins TRBV2 and TRBJ1-1, with no clear D. CDR1 is SNHLY and CDR2 is FYNNEI in the germline V gene. The CDR3 extends over 12 amino acids. V was cut by 4 bases and J by 10 bases, with 13 bases left in between. The CDR3 reads CASSVSDQVAFF. CDR3 DNA sequence: TGTGCCAGCAGTGTTTCCGACCAGGTAGCTTTCTTT.

The chain's CDR3 is CASSLIEIGELFF. The CDR3 nucleotides read TGCGCCAGCAGCCTTATAGAGATCGGGGAGCTGTTTTTT. The chain uses TRBV4-3 and TRBJ2-2; no firm D call. Germline loops: CDR1 LGHNA, CDR2 YSLEER. The V gene lost 4 bases and the J gene lost 7 bases, with 10 bases spanning the gap. The CDR3 runs 13 residues.

The chain uses TRBV19 and TRBJ2-1; tentatively, D is TRBD1 (5 bases). V lost 5 bases, J lost 1 base, and 12 bases lay in between. This CDR3 is 15 amino acids long. Germline V gene sequence: CDR1 LNHDA, CDR2 SQIVND (reference sequence). The CDR3 reads CASSSQGGSYNEQFF. In DNA form, the CDR3 reads TGTGCCAGTAGTTCCCAGGGTGGTTCCTACAATGAGCAGTTCTTC.

This clone was recorded once. The chain has TRBV18 and TRBJ1-1, with 10 bases aligning to TRBD1. The CDR3 totals 16 residues. Trimming removed 6 bases from V and 5 bases from J; junction bases left unmatched: 12. Germline V CDR1 and CDR2: KGHSH, LQKENI. The CDR3: CASSANIGDRGTEAFF. The CDR3 nucleotides are TGTGCCAGCTCGGCTAATATTGGGGACAGGGGAACTGAAGCTTTCTTT.